The 19 T cell receptor beta chains in this list originate from one sample, sequenced in a study of blood T cell repertoires in COVID-19 (dated by TCRdb to about 2020). To prepare the library, the immunoSEQ multiplex PCR assay was applied. TCRdb re-hosts the immuneACCESS table, in-frame sequences only. Its copies lack some clones; in the studies checked, an unresolved V gene accounts for under half of them, and the cause for the rest is not known. The sample table holds roughly 400,000 clones, of which 87% were seen once. About 2.3% of the sample comes from the top ten. Sequenced material: peripheral blood. These receptors came from an older woman with COVID-19, enrolled during active disease.

The J gene is TRBJ2-1, the V gene TRBV12-3 or TRBV12-4; D is possibly TRBD1 (5 bases). CDR3 size: 13 residues. V was pared by 8 bases and J by 9 bases, with 17 bases between. CDR3 in DNA: TGTGCCAGCGCCGGTTCAGGGTTGAGTGAGCAGTTCTTC. Protein product: CASAGSGLSEQFF.

The chain is built from TRBV6-4 and TRBJ1-2, with a tentative D call TRBD1 (6 bases). The germline V gene encodes CDR1 MRHNA and CDR2 SNTAGT. CDR3 length equals 17 residues. V lost 6 bases and J lost 2, with 22 bases in between. The CDR3: CASSQAPTGNGNYGYTF. DNA for the CDR3: TGTGCCAGCAGCCAGGCCCCCACAGGGAATGGGAACTATGGCTACACCTTC.

This clone showed up many times. The rearrangement uses TRBV11-2 and TRBJ2-5, with D tentatively TRBD1 (5 bases). Trimming removed 5 bases from V and 6 bases from J, with 22 bases in between. This CDR3 region has 16 residues. Looked up from germline, CDR1 is SGHAT and CDR2 is FQNNGV. The CDR3 DNA is TGTGCCAGCAGCCCGCGCTCCCAGGGTGGGCTGAAGACCCAGTACTTC. Protein sequence: CASSPRSQGGLKTQYF. Full variable domain (remainder filled in from reference TRBV11-2 and TRBJ2-5): EAGVAQSPRYKIIEKRQSVAFWCNPISGHATLYWYQQILGQGPKLLIQFQNNGVVDDSQLPKDRFSAERLKGVDSTLKIQPAKLEDSAVYLCASSPRSQGGLKTQYFGPGTRLLVL.

This chain joins TRBV30 and TRBJ1-4; no definite D call. This CDR3 spans 13 amino acids. CDR1 GTSNPN and CDR2 SVGIG come from the germline V gene (reference sequence). V gave up 1 base and J gave up 0 bases, with 3 bases separating them. The DNA for the CDR3 is TGTGCCTGGAGTGGAGCAACTAATGAAAAACTGTTTTTT. This gives the protein CAWSGATNEKLFF.

This chain connects TRBV7-2 to TRBJ1-2; a possible D gene is TRBD1 (6 bases). This CDR3 contains 14 residues. Germline CDR1 reads SGHTA; CDR2 reads FQGNSA. V gave up 0 bases and J gave up 6 bases, with 11 bases separating them. The CDR3 loop is CASSLAAGEHGYTF. As DNA, the CDR3 is TGTGCCAGCAGCTTAGCGGCAGGGGAACATGGCTACACCTTC.

The V call is TRBV7-9, the J call TRBJ2-2; a possible D gene is TRBD1 (5 bases). Germline CDR1 and CDR2: SEHNR and FQNEAQ (reference sequence). The CDR3 consists of 13 residues. V lost 2 bases and J 7 bases, leaving 8 bases between the germline ends. The DNA of the CDR3 is TGTGCCAGCAGCTTACAGGGCGTCGGGGAGCTGTTTTTT. It yields the protein CASSLQGVGELFF. Full variable domain (outside the CDR3, taken from reference TRBV7-9 and TRBJ2-2): DTGVSQNPRHKITKRGQNVTFRCDPISEHNRLYWYRQTLGQGPEFLTYFQNEAQLEKSRLLSDRFSAERPKGSFSTLEIQRTEQGDSAMYLCASSLQGVGELFFGEGSRLTVL.

The chain recombines TRBV28 with TRBJ2-5, with 8 bases lining up with TRBD1. CDR3 length: 14 residues. V dropped 5 bases and J dropped 7; count of bases not matched to a gene: 9. Looked up from germline, CDR1 is MDHEN and CDR2 is SYDVKM. CDR3 sequence: CASSIPGGVGTQYF. The CDR3 coding sequence is TGTGCCAGCAGTATCCCAGGGGGCGTGGGGACCCAGTACTTC.

The chain combines TRBV5-6 with TRBJ1-2; no clear D. The CDR3 totals 16 residues. Germline-derived CDR1 and CDR2 are SGHDT and YYEEEE. Deletions cut 0 bases from V and 3 bases from J, with 15 bases between. CDR3 residues: CASSLGGAGSHYGYTF. CDR3 coding DNA: TGTGCCAGCAGCTTGGGTGGCGCGGGTTCCCACTATGGCTACACCTTC.

The V gene is TRBV3-1 (or the pseudogene TRBV3-2), the J gene TRBJ2-3; 13 bases line up with TRBD2. Germline loops: CDR1 LGHDT, CDR2 YNNKEL (reference sequence). The V segment lost 4 bases and the J segment 2 bases; nucleotides outside the gene matches: 9. The CDR3 runs to 18 residues. The CDR3 nucleotides are TGTGCCAGCAGCCCCACTCGACTAGCGGGGGGATTCACAGATACGCAGTATTTT. Translation: CASSPTRLAGGFTDTQYF.

The rearrangement joins TRBV15 to TRBJ2-5; TRBD2 matches at 10 bases. This CDR3 contains 18 residues. Trimming removed 5 bases from V and 5 bases from J; junction bases left unmatched: 17. The germline gives CDR1 LNHNV, CDR2 YYDKDF (reference sequence). The CDR3 reads CATSQGGASGGTSETQYF. Here the CDR3 DNA reads TGTGCCACCAGCCAAGGTGGGGCTAGCGGGGGTACCTCGGAGACCCAGTACTTC.

For the CDR3, the DNA is TGCGCCAGCAGCTCTAAGCCCCAGGGGGCCGGGGAGCTGTTTTTT. Its protein product is CASSSKPQGAGELFF. The V and J genes are TRBV5-1 and TRBJ2-2; 7 positions match TRBD1. The CDR3 has 15 amino acids. J was trimmed by 6 bases and V by 3 bases; bases with no gene match: 8. Germline assignment: CDR1 SGHRS and CDR2 YFSETQ.

This chain links TRBV11-3 with TRBJ2-2; TRBD1 agrees at 8 bases. This CDR3 is built from 15 residues. CDR1 is SGHNT and CDR2 is YENEEA in the germline V gene. V lost 3 bases and J lost 4; bases outside the gene matches: 4. DNA for the CDR3: TGTGCCAGCAGCTTGTTCACAGGGGGCACCGGGGAGCTGTTTTTT. It specifies CASSLFTGGTGELFF.

This clone was counted a single time. The V call is TRBV4-1, the J call TRBJ2-7; a possible D gene is TRBD2 (6 bases). The germline V gene encodes CDR1 MGHRA and CDR2 YSYEKL. V lost 0 bases to trimming and J lost 6 bases, with 9 bases between them. The CDR3 is 13 residues long. The DNA of the CDR3 is TGCGCCAGCAGCCAAGATCGGGAGCGCGAGCAGTACTTC. It encodes CASSQDREREQYF.

The chain combines TRBV18 with TRBJ1-1; D may be TRBD1 (6 bases). The CDR3 is made up of 15 amino acids. V lost 3 bases and J 5 bases, leaving 16 bases between the germline ends. The V gene's germline CDR1 is KGHSH and CDR2 LQKENI. The CDR3 region is CASSPRDTPGTEAFF. The CDR3 DNA reads as TGTGCCAGCTCACCTAGGGACACTCCAGGAACTGAAGCTTTCTTT. The full variable domain, in which reference TRBV18 and TRBJ1-1 provide the parts outside the CDR3, is NAGVMQNPRHLVRRRGQEARLRCSPMKGHSHVYWYRQLPEEGLKFMVYLQKENIIDESGMPKERFSAEFPKEGPSILRIQQVVRGDSAAYFCASSPRDTPGTEAFFGQGTRLTVV.

The chain links TRBV9 to TRBJ2-2; TRBD1 matches at 8 bases. The ends lost 4 bases at V and 0 bases at J; junction bases unmatched: 5. This CDR3 spans 16 amino acids. The germline CDR1 and CDR2 sequences are SGDLS and YYNGEE. The CDR3 is CASSLRTGSNTGELFF. The CDR3 DNA reads as TGTGCCAGCAGCTTAAGGACAGGGTCGAACACCGGGGAGCTGTTTTTT.

The CDR3 DNA is TGTGCCAGCAGTTTGGCCCCACCCCCGGATACGCAGTATTTT. Protein sequence: CASSLAPPPDTQYF. The chain is built from TRBV6-2 or TRBV6-3 and TRBJ2-3; D is unresolved. The CDR3 consists of 14 residues. Germline loops: CDR1 MNHEY, CDR2 SVGEGT. V was shortened by 4 bases and J by 6 bases, with 14 bases between the two germline ends.

This rearrangement joins TRBV4-1 to TRBJ1-5; no reliable D call. The CDR3 has 15 amino acids. V was pared by 5 bases and J by 7 bases, with 18 bases between. CDR1 is MGHRA and CDR2 is YSYEKL in the germline V gene. The CDR3 loop is CASSLDGDRAQPQHF. CDR3 nucleotides: TGCGCCAGCAGCTTGGACGGGGATAGGGCCCAGCCCCAGCATTTT.

The chain has TRBV15 and TRBJ1-4; tentative D call: TRBD1 (5 bases). CDR1 is LNHNV, CDR2 YYDKDF, per germline (reference sequence). V lost 5 bases and J lost 7, with 8 bases in between. This CDR3 spans 12 amino acids. This chain's CDR3 is CATSVTGEKLFF. The DNA of the CDR3 is TGTGCCACCAGCGTAACAGGTGAAAAACTGTTTTTT.

J is TRBJ2-7 and V is TRBV5-1, with D hard to call. V lost 0 bases to trimming and J lost 0 bases, with 7 bases between them. Germline V gives CDR1 SGHRS, CDR2 YFSETQ. This CDR3 is 14 amino acids long. For the CDR3, the DNA is TGCGCCAGCAGCTTGGCCACAGACTCCTACGAGCAGTACTTC. Its protein product is CASSLATDSYEQYF.